Presented here are 23 T cell receptor beta chains from one specimen sequenced in a study of CD8 T cells in Susac syndrome. With random hexamers, roughly 0.45 to 1 ug RNA was reverse transcribed. TCRdb redid the calling of the immunoSEQ multiplex PCR reads with MiXCR, one entry per CDR3 protein. The table includes about 22,000 distinct CDR3 sequences, approximately 93% detected once. The sample comprised CD8+ T cells from PBMCs. Receptor source: a human donor in good health.

V is TRBV25-1 and J is TRBJ2-1; no reliable D call. Trimming took off 3 bases at V and 0 bases at J, with 15 bases between the two ends. The CDR3 extends over 17 amino acids. The germline V gene has CDR1 MGHDK and CDR2 SYGVNS. CDR3 coding DNA: TGTGCCAGCAGTGATCTAGGCCGAGGCAGCTCCTACAATGAGCAGTTCTTC. Amino acid sequence: CASSDLGRGSSYNEQFF.

V gene TRBV20-1 combines with J gene TRBJ2-1, with a possible D match to TRBD1 (8 bases). V was trimmed by 6 bases and J by 7 bases, leaving 31 bases between them. The CDR3 length is 18 residues. Germline V gene sequence: CDR1 DFQATT, CDR2 SNEGSKA (reference sequence). CDR3 loop: CSALDRAFRGGVFNEQFF. The CDR3, as DNA: TGCAGTGCCCTGGACAGGGCTTTTCGAGGGGGGGTTTTTAATGAGCAGTTCTTC.

The gene calls are TRBV10-3 and TRBJ1-1; D is undetermined. CDR3 size: 14 residues. V was cut by 3 bases and J by 5 bases, with 13 bases left in between. Germline CDR1 reads ENHRY; CDR2 reads SYGVKD. The CDR3 DNA reads TGTGCCATCAGTGATGAATACCCTAGGACTGAAGCTTTCTTT. Protein product: CAISDEYPRTEAFF.

The J gene is TRBJ1-5, the V gene TRBV5-5; D call uncertain. The length of the CDR3 is 14 residues. The germline V and J ends were trimmed by 4 bases and 2 bases, with 10 bases remaining between them. Per germline, CDR1 SGHKS and CDR2 YYEKEE (reference sequence). The CDR3 sequence is CASSATGGNQPQHF. CDR3 bases: TGTGCCAGCAGCGCCACCGGGGGCAATCAGCCCCAGCATTTT.

This chain connects TRBV5-4 to TRBJ1-6, with D perhaps matching TRBD1 (5 bases). Trimming cost V 0 bases and J 1 base, with 8 bases left between them. The CDR3 runs to 16 residues. Germline V gene lookup returns CDR1 SGHNT and CDR2 YYREEE (reference sequence). The CDR3 coding sequence is TGTGCCAGCAGCTTGGATGCAGGGTCCTATAATTCACCCCTCCACTTT. Its protein product is CASSLDAGSYNSPLHF. Together with reference TRBV5-4 and TRBJ1-6, the CDR3 gives the full variable domain: ETGVTQSPTHLIKTRGQQVTLRCSSQSGHNTVSWYQQALGQGPQFIFQYYREEENGRGNFPPRFSGLQFPNYSSELNVNALELDDSALYLCASSLDAGSYNSPLHFGNGTRLTVT.

This chain uses TRBV27 with TRBJ2-1; possible D gene TRBD1, 5 bases. Germline assignment: CDR1 MNHEY and CDR2 SMNVEV (reference sequence). V dropped 11 bases and J dropped 9 bases, with 17 bases sitting between them. The CDR3 totals 12 residues. The CDR3 coding sequence is TGTGCCTGCCAGGGTTCAGGTCCTGAGCAGTTCTTC. This sequence encodes CACQGSGPEQFF.

CDR3 sequence (DNA): TGTGCCATCAGTGAGTCGCCGGAGACAGTCAACACCGGGGAGCTGTTTTTT. This gives the protein CAISESPETVNTGELFF. The V gene is TRBV10-3, the J gene TRBJ2-2; the D gene is possibly TRBD1 (5 bases). Trimming shortened V by 0 bases and J by 2 bases, and 13 bases separated the two germline ends. This CDR3 region has 17 residues. From germline, CDR1 is ENHRY and CDR2 SYGVKD.

This sequence joins TRBV5-1 and TRBJ2-1, with D possibly matching TRBD1 (7 bases). Germline CDR1 SGHRS, CDR2 YFSETQ. The V and J ends lost 3 bases and 7 bases respectively, with 11 bases between them. The CDR3 runs 13 residues. CDR3 nucleotide sequence: TGCGCCAGCAGCTGGTCAGGGGGGAATGAGCAGTTCTTC. Encoded protein: CASSWSGGNEQFF.

This clonotype was seen only once. The V call is TRBV4-3, the J call TRBJ2-3; no firm D call. CDR1 is LGHNA, CDR2 YSLEER, per germline. V was cut by 1 base and J by 1 base, with 9 bases left in between. This CDR3 region has 15 residues. This CDR3 reads CASSQVLEGTDTQYF. DNA of the CDR3: TGCGCCAGCAGCCAAGTCCTGGAAGGCACAGATACGCAGTATTTT.

CDR3 in DNA: TGCAGTGCCCGAGTTACAGGGTCCGCTGAGCAGTTCTTC. Residues: CSARVTGSAEQFF. The chain joins TRBV20-1 to TRBJ2-1, with D tentatively TRBD1 (6 bases). V was trimmed by 6 bases and J by 9 bases, leaving 18 bases between them. The CDR3 is 13 amino acids. The germline CDR1 and CDR2 sequences are DFQATT and SNEGSKA (reference sequence).

DNA for the CDR3: TGTGCCAGCACGACGACAGGGTTGAACACTGAAGCTTTCTTT. The encoded protein is CASTTTGLNTEAFF. The rearrangement links TRBV12-3 or TRBV12-4 to TRBJ1-1, with 7 bases identical to TRBD1. V lost 7 bases and J lost 0; bases outside the gene matches: 5. The CDR3 contains 14 residues.

This CDR3 reads CASSPRLTTNEKLFF. The CDR3 DNA reads TGTGCCAGCAGCCCGAGACTAACAACTAATGAAAAACTGTTTTTT. This chain uses TRBV7-2 with TRBJ1-4; no firm D call. Deletions cut 5 bases from V and 0 bases from J, with 10 bases between. The CDR3 is made up of 15 amino acids. Germline V gene sequence: CDR1 SGHTA, CDR2 FQGNSA.

The chain recombines TRBV9 with TRBJ2-3; maybe TRBD2 (6 bases). CDR3 length equals 15 residues. Germline V lookup: CDR1 SGDLS, CDR2 YYNGEE. V was clipped by 1 base and J by 5 bases, with 14 bases between them. Here the CDR3 reads CASSVNGGGKDTQYF. In nucleotides, the CDR3 is TGTGCCAGCAGCGTAAACGGGGGTGGGAAAGATACGCAGTATTTT. The full variable domain, in which reference TRBV9 and TRBJ2-3 provide the parts outside the CDR3, is DSGVTQTPKHLITATGQRVTLRCSPRSGDLSVYWYQQSLDQGLQFLIQYYNGEERAKGNILERFSAQQFPDLHSELNLSSLELGDSALYFCASSVNGGGKDTQYFGPGTRLTVL.

The rearrangement uses TRBV20-1 and TRBJ2-3; 10 bases line up with TRBD2. The junction had 9 bases not matched to a gene; V was cut back by 4 bases and J by 2 bases. The CDR3 has 16 amino acids. Germline V gene data show CDR1 as DFQATT and CDR2 as SNEGSKA (reference sequence). Here the CDR3 reads CSATGSSGGYTDTQYF. The CDR3 region has the DNA TGCAGTGCTACGGGATCTAGCGGGGGATACACAGATACGCAGTATTTT.

This chain links TRBV6-5 with TRBJ2-1; 14 bases align to TRBD2. CDR1 and CDR2 (germline): MNHEY, SVGAGI. The trim removed 0 bases at V and 8 bases at J, leaving 9 bases unmatched. CDR3 length: 18 residues. The CDR3 sequence: CASSYSGGTSGGRDEQFF. As DNA, the CDR3 is TGTGCCAGCAGTTACTCGGGCGGGACTAGCGGGGGCAGGGATGAGCAGTTCTTC.

This chain uses TRBV10-3 with TRBJ2-1, with 11 bases fitting TRBD2. Germline assignment: CDR1 ENHRY and CDR2 SYGVKD. The CDR3 has 18 amino acids. V lost 3 bases, J lost 4 bases, and 11 bases stayed unmatched. The CDR3 coding sequence is TGTGCCATCAGTGAAAGACCTAGCGGGGGGTTCGGGTACAATGAGCAGTTCTTC. Amino acids: CAISERPSGGFGYNEQFF.

This chain links TRBV2 with TRBJ2-3; TRBD2 matches 8 bases. Germline V lookup: CDR1 SNHLY, CDR2 FYNNEI. CDR3 length: 17 residues. Germline trimming cut 1 base from V and 6 bases from J; bases unmatched to any gene: 12. The CDR3 protein is CASSEGRGSGVGDTQYF. In DNA, the CDR3 is TGTGCCAGCAGTGAAGGGAGAGGTAGCGGGGTCGGGGATACGCAGTATTTT.

The chain couples TRBV15 to TRBJ1-4, with 7 bases fitting TRBD1. The CDR3 extends over 16 amino acids. Trimming cost V 0 bases and J 6 bases; bases outside gene matches: 7. Germline V gene sequence: CDR1 LNHNV, CDR2 YYDKDF (reference sequence). CDR3 in DNA: TGTGCCACCAGCAGAGATCGGGGCAGGGGGGATGAAAAACTGTTTTTT. It translates to CATSRDRGRGDEKLFF.

This chain uses TRBV15 with TRBJ2-7, with 13 nucleotides matching TRBD2. The CDR3 runs 19 residues. J lost 0 bases, V lost 5 bases, and 13 bases had no gene match. Germline values: CDR1 LNHNV, CDR2 YYDKDF (reference sequence). The CDR3 loop is CATSPAPGLAGISSYEQYF. The CDR3 DNA sequence: TGTGCCACCAGCCCCGCCCCGGGACTAGCGGGGATTAGCTCCTACGAGCAGTACTTC.

V is TRBV7-9 and J is TRBJ2-7; 11 bases line up with TRBD2. This CDR3 has 16 residues. V lost 5 bases, J lost 6 bases, and 12 bases stayed unmatched. Germline values: CDR1 SEHNR, CDR2 FQNEAQ (reference sequence). The CDR3 loop reads CASSLTLAGEGGEQYF. DNA for the CDR3: TGTGCCAGCAGCCTCACACTAGCGGGAGAAGGTGGCGAGCAGTACTTC. The full variable domain, rest sourced from reference TRBV7-9 and TRBJ2-7, is DTGVSQNPRHKITKRGQNVTFRCDPISEHNRLYWYRQTLGQGPEFLTYFQNEAQLEKSRLLSDRFSAERPKGSFSTLEIQRTEQGDSAMYLCASSLTLAGEGGEQYFGPGTRLTVT.

The chain is built from TRBV7-9 and TRBJ2-1; 9 positions match TRBD1. Germline V gene lookup returns CDR1 SEHNR and CDR2 FQNEAQ (reference sequence). The CDR3 has 15 amino acids. The V and J ends lost 6 bases and 7 bases, in that order; junction bases with no gene match: 10. The CDR3 sequence: CASRPDRGNGNEQFF. The CDR3 nucleotides read TGTGCCAGCAGACCGGACAGGGGAAATGGAAATGAGCAGTTCTTC.

The chain has TRBV4-1 and TRBJ1-5; D is ambiguous. CDR1 and CDR2 (germline): MGHRA, YSYEKL. The CDR3 has 15 amino acids. Trimming left V 0 bases short and J 4 bases short, with 10 bases between. The CDR3 is CASSQEVAGNQPQHF. The CDR3 coding sequence is TGCGCCAGCAGCCAAGAGGTGGCGGGGAATCAGCCCCAGCATTTT.

V usage is TRBV5-4 and J usage is TRBJ2-5, with 9 nucleotides matching TRBD1. The CDR3 consists of 15 residues. Trimming took 3 bases from V and 4 from J; bases not matched to a gene: 7. Per germline, CDR1 SGHNT and CDR2 YYREEE (reference sequence). The CDR3 sequence is CASSWGQGPSETQYF. The CDR3 coding sequence is TGTGCCAGCAGCTGGGGACAGGGTCCATCAGAGACCCAGTACTTC. Supplemented by reference TRBV5-4 and TRBJ2-5, the full variable domain reads ETGVTQSPTHLIKTRGQQVTLRCSSQSGHNTVSWYQQALGQGPQFIFQYYREEENGRGNFPPRFSGLQFPNYSSELNVNALELDDSALYLCASSWGQGPSETQYFGPGTRLLVL.